The rows below give T cell receptor beta chains drawn from one sample of a study of T cell clonotyping in hematopoietic cell transplantation. Some clones are missing from TCRdb's copy, which holds only in-frame ones; the method was immunoSEQ multiplex PCR. The profile covers 10,000 or so clones, with 89% appearing a single time and 3.5% to 4% taken by the ten largest. Source material: peripheral blood mononuclear cells. The receptors shown here come from a human donor who either received an allogeneic hematopoietic cell transplant for a myeloid malignancy or was a related donor (not recorded which). Some clones in this sample may be carry-over from other donors' samples. Both conserved end residues are part of each CDR3. A D gene is named only where the DNA matches it firmly. Only some rows state a clone size, as once, few, many or a class for expanded clones.

CDR3 DNA: TGTGCCAGCAGCCCCAAGAGGGACTCGTGGGGGACCCAGTACTTC
CDR3 protein: CASSPKRDSWGTQYF
clone size: NA
D gene: NA
J gene: TRBJ2-5
V gene: TRBV7-8

CDR3 DNA: TGTGCCAGCAGTTACTCCCAGGGGGGAGGTGACACTGAAGCTTTCTTT
CDR3 protein: CASSYSQGGGDTEAFF
clone size: NA
D gene: TRBD1
J gene: TRBJ1-1
V gene: TRBV6-5

CDR3 DNA: TGCGCCAGCAGCCGGGACAGACAAGAGACCCAGTACTTC
CDR3 protein: CASSRDRQETQYF
clone size: NA
D gene: TRBD1
J gene: TRBJ2-5
V gene: TRBV5-1

CDR3 DNA: TGTGCCAGCAGCTACGGGACACCATACACTGAAGCTTTCTTT
CDR3 protein: CASSYGTPYTEAFF
clone size: NA
D gene: NA
J gene: TRBJ1-1
V gene: TRBV5-6

CDR3 DNA: TGTGCCTGGAGGGTGACGGTGAACGGGGAGCTGTTTTTT
CDR3 protein: CAWRVTVNGELFF
clone size: NA
D gene: NA
J gene: TRBJ2-2
V gene: TRBV30

CDR3 DNA: TGTGCCAGCAGCTCCACATCCAACAGGGGAGAAGGCTACACCTTC
CDR3 protein: CASSSTSNRGEGYTF
clone size: NA
D gene: TRBD1
J gene: TRBJ1-2
V gene: TRBV7-9

CDR3 DNA: TGTGCCAGCAGCCAAGACAGGGGTGTAGCTTTCTTT
CDR3 protein: CASSQDRGVAFF
clone size: NA
D gene: TRBD1
J gene: TRBJ1-1
V gene: TRBV7-2

CDR3 DNA: TGCGCCAGCAGCTTGGCAGAATCTAACTATGGCTACACCTTC
CDR3 protein: CASSLAESNYGYTF
clone size: NA
D gene: NA
J gene: TRBJ1-2
V gene: TRBV5-1

CDR3 DNA: TGTGCCAGCAGTGAAAGTGGCTGGGGGGGTCAGCCCCAGCATTTT
CDR3 protein: CASSESGWGGQPQHF
clone size: NA
D gene: NA
J gene: TRBJ1-5
V gene: TRBV6-1

CDR3 DNA: TGTGCCAGCAGTACGCTAGCGGGGTTATCACCGGGACAAGAGCAGTTCTTC
CDR3 protein: CASSTLAGLSPGQEQFF
clone size: NA
D gene: TRBD2
J gene: TRBJ2-1
V gene: TRBV6-4

CDR3 DNA: TGCGCCAGCAGCCTAAATCTCCCGGGACAGGGCTCCTACGAGCAGTACTTC
CDR3 protein: CASSLNLPGQGSYEQYF
clone size: NA
D gene: TRBD1
J gene: TRBJ2-7
V gene: TRBV4-3

CDR3 DNA: TGTGCCAGCAGTGTGGGACTGGTGCAAGAGACCCAGTACTTC
CDR3 protein: CASSVGLVQETQYF
clone size: NA
D gene: NA
J gene: TRBJ2-5
V gene: TRBV6-1

CDR3 DNA: TGTGCCAGCAGTCCCTTTATTAATGAAAAACTGTTTTTT
CDR3 protein: CASSPFINEKLFF
clone size: NA
D gene: NA
J gene: TRBJ1-4
V gene: TRBV6-6

CDR3 DNA: TGTGCCAGCAGCAGAGGGACAGGGAAAAAACTGTTTTTT
CDR3 protein: CASSRGTGKKLFF
clone size: NA
D gene: TRBD1
J gene: TRBJ1-4
V gene: TRBV7-2

CDR3 DNA: TGTGCCAGCAGCTTTGGGACAGGCCGGAACACCGGGGAGCTGTTTTTT
CDR3 protein: CASSFGTGRNTGELFF
clone size: once
D gene: TRBD1
J gene: TRBJ2-2
V gene: TRBV7-9

CDR3 DNA: TGTGCCAGTAGTGTACAGGGAGGTGGAATGAACACTGAAGCTTTCTTT
CDR3 protein: CASSVQGGGMNTEAFF
clone size: NA
D gene: NA
J gene: TRBJ1-1
V gene: TRBV19

CDR3 DNA: TGTGCCAGTAGTATCCCCCGGGACAGAATATCCTACACCTTC
CDR3 protein: CASSIPRDRISYTF
clone size: NA
D gene: TRBD1
J gene: TRBJ1-2
V gene: TRBV19

CDR3 DNA: TGTGCCAGCAGCTTAGAGAGGCGGGGCCCCTACGAGCAGTACTTC
CDR3 protein: CASSLERRGPYEQYF
clone size: NA
D gene: NA
J gene: TRBJ2-7
V gene: TRBV11-2

CDR3 DNA: TGTGCCAGTACCATGACAGGGGGGCAGCCCCAGCATTTT
CDR3 protein: CASTMTGGQPQHF
clone size: NA
D gene: TRBD1
J gene: TRBJ1-5
V gene: TRBV19

CDR3 DNA: TGTGCCAGCAGCTTAGTCGGGAAATCTGGAAACACCATATATTTT
CDR3 protein: CASSLVGKSGNTIYF
clone size: NA
D gene: NA
J gene: TRBJ1-3
V gene: TRBV7-2

CDR3 DNA: TGTGCCAGTGCGACTAGCGGATACACAGATACGCAGTATTTT
CDR3 protein: CASATSGYTDTQYF
clone size: NA
D gene: TRBD2
J gene: TRBJ2-3
V gene: TRBV19

CDR3 DNA: TGTGCCATCAGTGAGATGGGACAGGGTAGGGTCGGGGAGCTGTTTTTT
CDR3 protein: CAISEMGQGRVGELFF
clone size: NA
D gene: TRBD1
J gene: TRBJ2-2
V gene: TRBV10-3

CDR3 DNA: TGTGCCAGCAGTGAAACGAAGGGGTACTTC
CDR3 protein: CASSETKGYF
clone size: NA
D gene: NA
J gene: TRBJ2-7
V gene: TRBV6-1

CDR3 DNA: TGTGCCAGCAGCAAGGAGGCCCTATTCCCAATCGGCTACACCTTC
CDR3 protein: CASSKEALFPIGYTF
clone size: NA
D gene: NA
J gene: TRBJ1-2
V gene: TRBV27

CDR3 DNA: TGTGCCAGCAGCTGGACAGGGGGCTCACCAGATACGCAGTATTTT
CDR3 protein: CASSWTGGSPDTQYF
clone size: few
D gene: TRBD1
J gene: TRBJ2-3
V gene: TRBV7-3

CDR3 DNA: TGTGCCTGGAGACAAATTACAGGGATCACTGAAGCTTTCTTT
CDR3 protein: CAWRQITGITEAFF
clone size: NA
D gene: NA
J gene: TRBJ1-1
V gene: TRBV30